The 6 T cell receptor beta chains below all came from one sample that was sequenced in a study of T cell responses to AZD1222 COVID-19 vaccine (dated by TCRdb to 2020 to 2022). What this sample's time point label stands for: baseline before first vaccination. Receptors were amplified or captured by the immunoSEQ multiplex PCR assay. Entries here come from immuneACCESS through TCRdb and include only in-frame sequences with V and J called. Some clones fail to appear in such tables; in the studies checked, an unresolved V gene covers under half of the shortfall, and the cause of the remainder is unknown. This sample gives some 100,000 clones in total; roughly 91% of them show up just once. 1.5% to 2% of the sample is held by the ten biggest clonotypes. The source material was peripheral blood, sampled on day 0 of AZD1222 vaccination. Receptor source: an adult in good health.

The V gene is TRBV5-1, the J gene TRBJ2-1; TRBD2 agrees at 12 bases. The CDR3 totals 16 residues. Germline V lookup: CDR1 SGHRS, CDR2 YFSETQ. Unmatched junction bases numbered 3, after V lost 1 base and J lost 4 bases. CDR3 protein: CASSLTGTSGYNEQFF. The DNA for the CDR3 is TGCGCCAGCAGCTTGACAGGGACTAGCGGGTACAATGAGCAGTTCTTC.

The V gene is TRBV10-3, the J gene TRBJ1-1, with D unresolved. V gave up 6 bases and J gave up 7 bases, with 9 bases separating them. The CDR3 consists of 11 residues. Germline assignment: CDR1 ENHRY and CDR2 SYGVKD. CDR3 amino acids: CAIREGGEAFF. The CDR3 DNA sequence: TGTGCCATCAGAGAGGGAGGTGAAGCTTTCTTT.

The J gene is TRBJ2-1, the V gene TRBV28; D uncertain. V dropped 6 bases and J dropped 4 bases, with 4 bases sitting between them. Germline V gene data show CDR1 as MDHEN and CDR2 as SYDVKM. CDR3 length equals 11 residues. This chain's CDR3 is CASRAYNEQFF. DNA for the CDR3: TGTGCCAGCAGAGCATACAATGAGCAGTTCTTC. Full variable domain (rest looked up from reference TRBV28 and TRBJ2-1): DVKVTQSSRYLVKRTGEKVFLECVQDMDHENMFWYRQDPGLGLRLIYFSYDVKMKEKGDIPEGYSVSREKKERFSLILESASTNQTSMYLCASRAYNEQFFGPGTRLTVL.

V usage is TRBV3-1 (or the pseudogene TRBV3-2) and J usage is TRBJ1-6; 7 positions agree with TRBD1. The germline V gene encodes CDR1 LGHDT and CDR2 YNNKEL (reference sequence). The length of the CDR3 is 13 residues. V was pared by 0 bases and J by 14 bases, with 4 bases of the junction left unmatched. The CDR3: CASSQDTGEALHF. CDR3 DNA: TGTGCCAGCAGCCAAGACACAGGGGAGGCCCTCCACTTT.

V usage is TRBV10-3 and J usage is TRBJ2-7; D perhaps matches TRBD2 (5 bases). Germline CDR1 and CDR2: ENHRY and SYGVKD. The CDR3 consists of 15 residues. V was clipped by 0 bases and J by 3 bases, with 12 bases between them. The CDR3, as DNA: TGTGCCATCAGTGAGTCGGTTAGCGAGAACTACGAGCAGTACTTC. Protein: CAISESVSENYEQYF.

The chain uses TRBV28 and TRBJ1-1, with D perhaps TRBD1 (6 bases). With 5 bases removed from V and 1 base from J, the gap between germline ends came to 11 bases. The CDR3 spans 14 residues. Germline loops: CDR1 MDHEN, CDR2 SYDVKM. CDR3 DNA: TGTGCCAGCAGTGCGGGACACCCGAACACTGAAGCTTTCTTT. It is translated as CASSAGHPNTEAFF.